This passage covers 10 T cell receptor beta chains from one sample sequenced in a study of beta chain features in type 1 diabetes. Findings and limits, study-wide: Patients with Type 1 diabetes showed moderately but significantly shorter TCRB CDR3s in all four CD4+ subsets.

Sequenced material consisted of expressed TCRB transcripts (all of the isolated RNA was reverse transcribed). The repertoire was sequenced with immunoSEQ multiplex PCR; TCRdb's copy has only in-frame clones and lacks some. This table holds some 17,000 clones, 60% to 75% found once. Antigens for these TCRs are unknown. The specimen was stem cell memory CD4+ T cells from blood. The source of these receptors is a man under 40 with type 1 diabetes.

The sample holds a few counts of this clone. The chain recombines TRBV7-2 with TRBJ2-2, with 8 positions matching TRBD2. CDR1 and CDR2 from the germline V gene are SGHTA and FQGNSA. V lost 8 bases, J lost 4 bases, and 9 bases stayed unmatched. CDR3 length equals 15 residues. The CDR3 DNA is TGTGCCAGCTACTCCCCGCGGGGGGCCACCGGGGAGCTGTTTTTT. It specifies CASYSPRGATGELFF.

V usage is TRBV7-2 and J usage is TRBJ2-5; D call uncertain. The germline CDR1 and CDR2 sequences are SGHTA and FQGNSA. V dropped 6 bases and J dropped 5 bases, with 10 bases sitting between them. The CDR3 runs 12 residues. The CDR3 reads CASRGRSETQYF. The CDR3 DNA sequence: TGTGCCAGCAGGGGCCGATCTGAGACCCAGTACTTC.

The V call is TRBV30, the J call TRBJ2-3; possible D gene TRBD2, 7 bases. V was pared by 4 bases and J by 3 bases, with 17 bases between. The CDR3 is 15 amino acids. Germline values: CDR1 GTSNPN, CDR2 SVGIG (reference sequence). The CDR3 region has the DNA TGTGCCTGGAACAAGGGGGGGGAGGTAACAGATACGCAGTATTTT. Its translation: CAWNKGGEVTDTQYF.

This clone has more than one count but fewer than ten. The genes are TRBV6-5 and TRBJ2-1; TRBD2 agrees at 8 bases. Losses at the gene ends were 5 bases for V and 6 bases for J; bases not matched to a gene: 6. CDR3 length equals 14 residues. The germline V gene has CDR1 MNHEY and CDR2 SVGAGI. CDR3 sequence: CASSNGGAFNEQFF. CDR3 DNA sequence: TGTGCCAGCAGTAACGGGGGGGCCTTCAATGAGCAGTTCTTC.

This rearrangement joins TRBV20-1 to TRBJ1-2; possible D gene TRBD1, 6 bases. V was pared by 3 bases and J by 6 bases, with 8 bases between. The CDR3 covers 11 residues. CDR1 is DFQATT and CDR2 is SNEGSKA in the germline V gene (reference sequence). CDR3 loop: CSARRQDGYTF. The CDR3, as DNA: TGCAGTGCTAGGAGACAGGATGGCTACACCTTC.

This clone was counted between two and nine times. This chain joins TRBV9 and TRBJ1-1, with D possibly being TRBD1 (6 bases). The germline V gene encodes CDR1 SGDLS and CDR2 YYNGEE. The V and J ends lost 4 bases and 5 bases respectively, with 21 bases between them. The CDR3 is 16 amino acids. The CDR3 DNA reads TGTGCCAGCAGCCCCCGTGGTCGGGGGGCTGAAACTGAAGCTTTCTTT. Protein: CASSPRGRGAETEAFF.

V is TRBV5-1 and J is TRBJ2-2, with D unresolved. The CDR3 is 14 residues long. The ends were cut back, 0 bases at V and 9 bases at J, with 12 bases in the middle. Germline CDR1 SGHRS, CDR2 YFSETQ. The CDR3 DNA follows: TGCGCCAGCAGCTTGGTGCAGTCCGCCAGGGAGCTGTTTTTT. It is translated as CASSLVQSARELFF.

The chain has TRBV2 and TRBJ2-1; 8 positions match TRBD2. Germline CDR1 reads SNHLY; CDR2 reads FYNNEI. Trimming took 6 bases from V and 6 from J; bases not matched to a gene: 4. This CDR3 region has 13 residues. CDR3 in DNA: TGTGCCAGCAGCTGGACTAGCACCAATGAGCAGTTCTTC. Amino acid sequence: CASSWTSTNEQFF.

The rearrangement links TRBV6-1 to TRBJ2-4, with TRBD2 as a possible D gene (6 bases). The CDR3 runs 15 residues. Germline assignment: CDR1 MNHNS and CDR2 SASEGT. The V and J ends lost 3 bases and 3 bases respectively, with 12 bases between them. This CDR3 reads CASSDPAGGKNIQYF. CDR3 sequence (DNA): TGTGCCAGCAGTGACCCGGCCGGGGGCAAAAACATTCAGTACTTC.

The chain employs TRBV5-1 and TRBJ2-7; a weak D match, TRBD2 (7 bases). This CDR3 is 15 amino acids long. V lost 8 bases and J lost 1, with 19 bases in between. CDR1 SGHRS and CDR2 YFSETQ come from the germline V gene. CDR3 residues: CASNLQGGGSYEQYF. CDR3 nucleotide sequence: TGCGCCAGTAATTTACAGGGCGGGGGATCCTACGAGCAGTACTTC.